This passage covers 11 T cell receptor beta chains from one sample sequenced in a study of blood T cell repertoires in COVID-19 (dated by TCRdb to between 2020 and 2021). The library came from the immunoSEQ multiplex PCR assay. The table was pulled from immuneACCESS by TCRdb, which kept in-frame rearrangements only. Such tables lose some clones; where checked, under half of the loss comes from unresolved V genes, and the rest has no known cause. The table for this sample lists about 120,000 clones; 76% of them were counted only once. Roughly 3.8% of the sample rests with the top ten. Sequencing was performed on peripheral blood. The receptor source for this set is a woman of 80 years or more with acute or convalescent COVID-19.

This clone turned up a few times. The CDR3: CASSNYQENTEAFF. In DNA form, the CDR3 reads TGTGCCAGCAGTAATTACCAGGAAAACACTGAAGCTTTCTTT. The genes are TRBV27 and TRBJ1-1; the D is unclear. Germline V gives CDR1 MNHEY, CDR2 SMNVEV (reference sequence). Trimming left V 5 bases short and J 2 bases short, with 12 bases between. The CDR3 contains 14 residues.

The genes are TRBV27 and TRBJ1-4; TRBD1 matches 8 bases. CDR1 is MNHEY and CDR2 is SMNVEV in the germline V gene (reference sequence). V dropped 5 bases and J dropped 6; count of bases not matched to a gene: 8. This CDR3 comprises 15 residues. The chain's CDR3 is CASSPRQGIYEKLFF. The CDR3, as DNA: TGTGCCAGCAGTCCTCGACAGGGGATTTATGAAAAACTGTTTTTT.

The chain has TRBV18 and TRBJ2-3, with 10 positions matching TRBD2. Germline lookup yields CDR1 KGHSH and CDR2 LQKENI. Trimming cost V 3 bases and J 6 bases; bases outside gene matches: 6. This CDR3 region has 15 residues. This CDR3 is CASSPIAGGEDTQYF. CDR3 sequence (DNA): TGTGCCAGCTCACCTATAGCGGGGGGCGAGGATACGCAGTATTTT.

The CDR3 DNA reads as TGTGCCAGCAGCAAAGCGGGAGGGACACGGACAGATACGCAGTATTTT. Translating gives CASSKAGGTRTDTQYF. The chain combines TRBV7-8 with TRBJ2-3; 10 nucleotides agree with TRBD2. Germline CDR1 SGHVS, CDR2 FQNEAQ. V was pared by 5 bases and J by 3 bases, with 8 bases of the junction left unmatched. This CDR3 has 16 amino acids. Combining the CDR3 with reference TRBV7-8 and TRBJ2-3 gives the whole variable domain GAGVSQSPRYKVAKRGQDVALRCDPISGHVSLFWYQQALGQGPEFLTYFQNEAQLDKSGLPSDRFFAERPEGSVSTLKIQRTQQEDSAVYLCASSKAGGTRTDTQYFGPGTRLTVL.

The chain carries TRBV2 and TRBJ1-2; 12 positions agree with TRBD1. V trimming: 11 bases; J trimming: 8 bases; junction bases outside the gene matches: 9. Germline CDR1 is SNHLY and CDR2 is FYNNEI. The CDR3 runs to 13 residues. CDR3 sequence: CAGAGTGGVGYTF. CDR3 bases: TGTGCCGGAGCCGGGACAGGGGGCGTGGGCTACACCTTC. Drawing the rest from reference TRBV2 and TRBJ1-2, the complete variable domain is EPEVTQTPSHQVTQMGQEVILRCVPISNHLYFYWYRQILGQKVEFLVSFYNNEISEKSEIFDDQFSVERPDGSNFTLKIRSTKLEDSAMYFCAGAGTGGVGYTFGSGTRLTVV.

In its sample, this clone was seen once. This chain links TRBV11-1 with TRBJ1-3; possible D gene TRBD1, 6 bases. CDR1 and CDR2 from the germline V gene are SGHAT and FQDESV (reference sequence). The V gene lost 4 bases and the J gene lost 0 bases, with 7 bases spanning the gap. The CDR3 consists of 14 residues. Written as DNA, the CDR3 is TGTGCCAGCAGCTCGGACAGCTCTGGAAACACCATATATTTT. Translated: CASSSDSSGNTIYF.

The chain has TRBV6-2 or TRBV6-3 and TRBJ2-1, with D maybe TRBD2 (5 bases). CDR1 is MNHEY and CDR2 is SVGEGT in the germline V gene. This CDR3 spans 15 amino acids. V lost 4 bases, J lost 6 bases, and 16 bases lay in between. The CDR3 region is CASSSRDSLLNEQFF. In nucleotides, the CDR3 is TGTGCCAGCAGTTCCCGGGATAGCCTCCTCAATGAGCAGTTCTTC.

The rearrangement links TRBV3-1 (or the pseudogene TRBV3-2) to TRBJ2-3, with TRBD2 matching over 12 bases. CDR1 and CDR2 (germline): LGHDT, YNNKEL (reference sequence). After removal of 6 bases from V and 2 bases from J, the junction contained 6 bases not matched to a gene. The CDR3 runs to 16 residues. The CDR3 nucleotides are TGTGCCAGCAGTCTAGCGGGGGGGGCGGACACAGATACGCAGTATTTT. This codes for CASSLAGGADTDTQYF.

The rearrangement joins TRBV5-4 to TRBJ2-5, with TRBD2 as a possible D gene (7 bases). This CDR3 has 14 residues. V shed 0 bases and J shed 5 bases, with 11 bases lying between them. The germline V gene has CDR1 SGHNT and CDR2 YYREEE (reference sequence). CDR3: CASSLAGGWETQYF. The CDR3 bases are TGTGCCAGCAGCTTGGCGGGGGGCTGGGAGACCCAGTACTTC.

This clone was observed a single time. This rearrangement joins TRBV11-3 to TRBJ2-3; the match to TRBD2 covers 7 bases. CDR3 length: 15 amino acids. Germline V gene lookup returns CDR1 SGHNT and CDR2 YENEEA. The junction had 9 bases not matched to a gene; V was cut back by 0 bases and J by 9 bases. This CDR3 is CASSLEGTTSRTQYF. The CDR3, as DNA: TGTGCCAGCAGCTTAGAAGGGACTACTTCAAGGACGCAGTATTTT. The full variable domain, completed using reference TRBV11-3 and TRBJ2-3, is EAGVVQSPRYKIIEKKQPVAFWCNPISGHNTLYWYLQNLGQGPELLIRYENEEAVDDSQLPKDRFSAERLKGVDSTLKIQPAELGDSAVYLCASSLEGTTSRTQYFGPGTRLTVL.

Regarding this clone: Distinct nucleotide sequences in the sample also encode this CDR3. This chain connects TRBV6-5 to TRBJ2-7; 13 nucleotides agree with TRBD2. CDR1 is MNHEY and CDR2 is SVGAGI in the germline V gene. The CDR3 extends over 14 amino acids. Trimming removed 6 bases from V and 4 bases from J; junction bases left unmatched: 3. The CDR3 region is CASSLGLAGYEQYF. The DNA for the CDR3 is TGTGCCAGCAGCTTGGGACTAGCGGGATACGAGCAGTACTTC.